This TCR beta chain was captured by sequencing in a study of beta chain features in type 1 diabetes. Study conclusions and caveats: A moderate, significant TCRB CDR3 shortening appeared in type 1 diabetes across four CD4+ subsets.

The sample holds a few counts of this clone. Its antigen remains unknown. Markers CD45RO/CCR7/CD25/CD127/CD95/CD27 served to sort CD4+ naive, central memory, regulatory and stem cell-like memory cells. Isolated RNA was reverse transcribed in full, so expressed TCRB transcripts were sequenced. The table came from immunoSEQ multiplex PCR; TCRdb's copy has only in-frame clones and leaves some out. The sample records hundreds of thousands of clones, over 12% being singletons. Germline assignment: CDR1 MNHNY and CDR2 SVGAGI (reference sequence). The CDR3 is made up of 14 amino acids. V trimming: 2 bases; J trimming: 5 bases; junction bases outside the gene matches: 1.

The V and J genes are TRBV6-6 and TRBJ2-5, with TRBD2 matching over 11 bases. Sequenced material: naive CD4+ T cells from blood. The sequence derives from a woman aged 40 to 50 in good health. The CDR3 protein is CASSYGTSGETQYF. The CDR3 bases are TGTGCCAGCAGTTACGGGACTAGCGGCGAGACCCAGTACTTC.